This T cell receptor (beta chain) was identified during a study of T cell repertoires in cytomegalovirus infection. TCRdb analysed the reads with MiXCR anew, one entry per CDR3 protein. The repertoire holds around 490,000 distinct CDR3 sequences, with around 27% as singletons. Trimming stripped 2 bases from V and 10 bases from J, with 12 bases between. The CDR3 sequence is 13 residues long. Per the germline V gene, CDR1 is SEHNR and CDR2 is FQNEAQ (reference sequence). In this sample, this clonotype turned up many times. Sequences were obtained from PBMCs. This clonotype was sampled from a human donor in good health (CMV status not recorded). Some clones in this sample may be carry-over from other donors' samples. The chain couples TRBV7-9 to TRBJ2-1; D gene ambiguous. The CDR3 region is CASSLSDPYEQFF. CDR3 in DNA: TGTGCCAGCAGCTTAAGTGACCCCTACGAGCAGTTCTTC.